This T cell receptor (beta chain) stems from a study of CD8+ T cells in alopecia areata. Whole-study context: Twice a day, 5 to 10 mg of oral tofacitinib was administered to treated patients. A 6-month period off drug followed tofacitinib, which lasted 6 to 18 months.

The study team obtained lesional scalp punch biopsies and peripheral blood from alopecia areata patients. This clone was observed a single time. No antigen is known for it. Sequencing templates came from extracted RNA that was reverse transcribed into cDNA. Assay used: immunoSEQ multiplex PCR; TCRdb lists only in-frame clones, some missing. The sample gives 130,000 or so clones, approximately 49% of which show up once; roughly 20% is in the top ten. Study-level results: TCR sharing across patients was less clear than in mice, possibly HLA-related.

This CDR3 contains 15 residues. Germline V gene lookup returns CDR1 MNHEY and CDR2 SMNVEV (reference sequence). J was trimmed by 11 bases and V by 6 bases; bases with no gene match: 13. This sequence was found in a human donor with alopecia areata. This material consisted of CD8+ T cells sorted from blood, taken at week 0. The rearrangement links TRBV27 to TRBJ1-6, with 7 bases that match TRBD1. In nucleotides, the CDR3 is TGTGCCAGCAGATTAATAGGGGGCCAAGGGGCACCCCTCCACTTT. It is translated as CASRLIGGQGAPLHF.